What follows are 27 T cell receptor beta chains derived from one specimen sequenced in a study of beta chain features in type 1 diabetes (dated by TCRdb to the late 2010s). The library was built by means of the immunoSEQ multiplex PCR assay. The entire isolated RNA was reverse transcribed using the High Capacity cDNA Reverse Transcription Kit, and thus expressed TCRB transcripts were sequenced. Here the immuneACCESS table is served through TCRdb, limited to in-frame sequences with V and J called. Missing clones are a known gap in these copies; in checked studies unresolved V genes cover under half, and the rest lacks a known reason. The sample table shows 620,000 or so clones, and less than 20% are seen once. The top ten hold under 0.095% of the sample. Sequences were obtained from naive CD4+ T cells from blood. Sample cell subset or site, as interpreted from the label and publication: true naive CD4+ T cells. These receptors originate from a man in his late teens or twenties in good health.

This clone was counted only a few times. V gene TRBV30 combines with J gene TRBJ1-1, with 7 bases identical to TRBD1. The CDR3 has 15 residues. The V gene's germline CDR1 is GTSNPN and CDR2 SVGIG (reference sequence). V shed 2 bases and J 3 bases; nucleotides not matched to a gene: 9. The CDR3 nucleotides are TGTGCCTGGAGTAGTTCGACAGGGAGGGACACTGAAGCTTTCTTT. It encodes CAWSSSTGRDTEAFF.

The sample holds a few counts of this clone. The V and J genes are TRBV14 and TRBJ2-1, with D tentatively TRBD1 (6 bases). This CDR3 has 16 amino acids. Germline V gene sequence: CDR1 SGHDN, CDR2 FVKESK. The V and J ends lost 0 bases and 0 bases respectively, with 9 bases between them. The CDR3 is CASSQDGGVSYNEQFF. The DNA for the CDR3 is TGTGCCAGCAGCCAAGATGGGGGCGTCTCCTACAATGAGCAGTTCTTC.

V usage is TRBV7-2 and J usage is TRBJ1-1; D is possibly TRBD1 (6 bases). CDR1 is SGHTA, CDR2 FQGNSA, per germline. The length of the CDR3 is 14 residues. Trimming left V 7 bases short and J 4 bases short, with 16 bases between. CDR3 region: CASTDNRAATEAFF. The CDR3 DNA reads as TGTGCCAGCACCGATAACAGGGCGGCCACTGAAGCTTTCTTT.

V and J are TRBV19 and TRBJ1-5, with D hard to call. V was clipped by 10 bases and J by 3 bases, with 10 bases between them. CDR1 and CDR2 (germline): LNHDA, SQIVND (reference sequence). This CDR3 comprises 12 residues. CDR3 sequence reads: CAIGGFNQPQHF. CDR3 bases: TGTGCCATTGGAGGTTTCAATCAGCCCCAGCATTTT.

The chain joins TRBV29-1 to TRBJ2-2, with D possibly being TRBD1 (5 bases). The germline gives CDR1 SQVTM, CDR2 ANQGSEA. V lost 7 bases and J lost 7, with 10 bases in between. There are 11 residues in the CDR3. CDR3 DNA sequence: TGCAGCGGTAGGGGTAACGGGGAGCTGTTTTTT. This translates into CSGRGNGELFF.

CDR3 coding DNA: TGTGCCACGGGGGGACTAGGGTACGAGCAGTACTTC. Translated: CATGGLGYEQYF. The chain combines TRBV19 with TRBJ2-7; the match to TRBD2 covers 8 bases. The CDR3 is made up of 12 amino acids. Germline CDR1 LNHDA, CDR2 SQIVND (reference sequence). V was pared by 10 bases and J by 4 bases, with 6 bases of the junction left unmatched.

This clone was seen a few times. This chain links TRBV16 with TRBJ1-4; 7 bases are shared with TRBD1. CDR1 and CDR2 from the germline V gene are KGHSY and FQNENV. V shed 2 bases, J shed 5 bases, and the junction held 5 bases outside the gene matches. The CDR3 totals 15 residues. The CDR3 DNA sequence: TGTGCCAGCAGCCAAACAAGACAGGGCAATGAAAAACTGTTTTTT. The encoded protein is CASSQTRQGNEKLFF.

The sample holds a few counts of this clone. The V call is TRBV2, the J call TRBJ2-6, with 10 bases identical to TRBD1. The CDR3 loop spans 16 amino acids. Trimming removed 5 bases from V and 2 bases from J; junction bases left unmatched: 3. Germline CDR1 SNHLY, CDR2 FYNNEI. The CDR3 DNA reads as TGTGCCAGCAGTCCGGGACAGGGGACTGGGGCCAACGTCCTGACTTTC. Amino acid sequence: CASSPGQGTGANVLTF.

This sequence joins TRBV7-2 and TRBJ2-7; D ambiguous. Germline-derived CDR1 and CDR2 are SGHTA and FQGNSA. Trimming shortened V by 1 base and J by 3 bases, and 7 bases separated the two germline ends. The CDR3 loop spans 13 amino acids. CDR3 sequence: CASSLDPIYEQYF. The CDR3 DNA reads TGTGCCAGCAGCTTAGATCCTATCTACGAGCAGTACTTC.

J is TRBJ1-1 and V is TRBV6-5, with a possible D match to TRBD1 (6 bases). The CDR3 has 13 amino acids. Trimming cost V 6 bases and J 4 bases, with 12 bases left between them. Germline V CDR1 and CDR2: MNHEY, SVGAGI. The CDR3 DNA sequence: TGTGCCAGCAGCGAACAGGGACGCACTGAAGCTTTCTTT. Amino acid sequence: CASSEQGRTEAFF.

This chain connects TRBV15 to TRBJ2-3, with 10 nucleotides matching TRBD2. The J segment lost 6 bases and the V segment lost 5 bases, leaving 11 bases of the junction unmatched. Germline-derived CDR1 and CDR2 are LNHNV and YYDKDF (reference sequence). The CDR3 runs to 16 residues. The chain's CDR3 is CATSGRSGGRGDTQYF. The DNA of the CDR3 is TGTGCCACCAGCGGGCGTAGCGGGGGGAGAGGGGATACGCAGTATTTT.

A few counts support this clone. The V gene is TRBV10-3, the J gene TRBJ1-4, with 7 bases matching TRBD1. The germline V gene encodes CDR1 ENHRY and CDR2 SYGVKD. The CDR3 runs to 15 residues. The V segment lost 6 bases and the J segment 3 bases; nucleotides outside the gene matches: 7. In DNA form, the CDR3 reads TGTGCCATCAGCACCTGGACAGGCGCTAATGAAAAACTGTTTTTT. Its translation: CAISTWTGANEKLFF.

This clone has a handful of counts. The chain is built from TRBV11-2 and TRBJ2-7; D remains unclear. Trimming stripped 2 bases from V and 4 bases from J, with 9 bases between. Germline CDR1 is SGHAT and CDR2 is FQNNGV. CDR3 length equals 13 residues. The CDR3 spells CASSLPVTYEQYF. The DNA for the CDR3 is TGTGCCAGCAGCTTACCGGTTACATACGAGCAGTACTTC. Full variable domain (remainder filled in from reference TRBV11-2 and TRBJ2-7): EAGVAQSPRYKIIEKRQSVAFWCNPISGHATLYWYQQILGQGPKLLIQFQNNGVVDDSQLPKDRFSAERLKGVDSTLKIQPAKLEDSAVYLCASSLPVTYEQYFGPGTRLTVT.

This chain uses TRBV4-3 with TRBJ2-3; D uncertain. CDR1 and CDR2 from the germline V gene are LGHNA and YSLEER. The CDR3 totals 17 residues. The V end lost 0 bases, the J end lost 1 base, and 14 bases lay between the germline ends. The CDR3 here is CASSQDRISTGTDTQYF. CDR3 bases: TGCGCCAGCAGCCAAGATCGAATTAGTACGGGCACAGATACGCAGTATTTT.

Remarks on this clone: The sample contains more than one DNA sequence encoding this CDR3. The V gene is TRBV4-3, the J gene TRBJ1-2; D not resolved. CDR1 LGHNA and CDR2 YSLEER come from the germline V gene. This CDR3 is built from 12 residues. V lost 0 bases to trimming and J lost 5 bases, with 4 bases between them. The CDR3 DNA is TGCGCCAGCAGCCAAGAAGGGTATGGCTACACCTTC. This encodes CASSQEGYGYTF.

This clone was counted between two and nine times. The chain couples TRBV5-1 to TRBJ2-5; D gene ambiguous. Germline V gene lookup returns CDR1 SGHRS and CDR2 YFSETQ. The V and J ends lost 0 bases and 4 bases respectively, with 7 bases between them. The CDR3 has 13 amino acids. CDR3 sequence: CASSLVASETQYF. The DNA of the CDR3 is TGCGCCAGCAGCTTGGTGGCGTCAGAGACCCAGTACTTC. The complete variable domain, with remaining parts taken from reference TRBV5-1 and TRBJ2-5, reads KAGVTQTPRYLIKTRGQQVTLSCSPISGHRSVSWYQQTPGQGLQFLFEYFSETQRNKGNFPGRFSGRQFSNSRSEMNVSTLELGDSALYLCASSLVASETQYFGPGTRLLVL.

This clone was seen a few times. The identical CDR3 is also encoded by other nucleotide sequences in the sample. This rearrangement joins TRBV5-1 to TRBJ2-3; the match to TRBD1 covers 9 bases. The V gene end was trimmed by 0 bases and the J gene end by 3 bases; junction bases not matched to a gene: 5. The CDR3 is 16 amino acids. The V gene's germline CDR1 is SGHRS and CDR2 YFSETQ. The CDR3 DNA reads TGCGCCAGCAGCTTGGCCGGGACAGGGAGGACAGATACGCAGTATTTT. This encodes CASSLAGTGRTDTQYF.

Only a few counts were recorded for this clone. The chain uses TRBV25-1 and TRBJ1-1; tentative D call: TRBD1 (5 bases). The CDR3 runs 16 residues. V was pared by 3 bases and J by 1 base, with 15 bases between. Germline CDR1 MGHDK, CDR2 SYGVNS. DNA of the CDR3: TGTGCCAGCAGTGATAAAACGGGCAGGGCGAACACTGAAGCTTTCTTT. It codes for CASSDKTGRANTEAFF. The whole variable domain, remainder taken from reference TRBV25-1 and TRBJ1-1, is EADIYQTPRYLVIGTGKKITLECSQTMGHDKMYWYQQDPGMELHLIHYSYGVNSTEKGDLSSESTVSRIRTEHFPLTLESARPSHTSQYLCASSDKTGRANTEAFFGQGTRLTVV.

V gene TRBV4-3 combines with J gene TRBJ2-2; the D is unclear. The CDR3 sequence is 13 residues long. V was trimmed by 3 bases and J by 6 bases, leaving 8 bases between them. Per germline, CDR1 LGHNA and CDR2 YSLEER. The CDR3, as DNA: TGCGCCAGCAGCCAGAATAGCCCCGGGGAGCTGTTTTTT. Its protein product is CASSQNSPGELFF.

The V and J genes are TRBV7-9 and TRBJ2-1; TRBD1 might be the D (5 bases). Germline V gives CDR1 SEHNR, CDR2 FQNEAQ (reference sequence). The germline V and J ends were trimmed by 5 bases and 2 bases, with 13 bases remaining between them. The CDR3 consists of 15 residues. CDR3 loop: CASSPKDITYNEQFF. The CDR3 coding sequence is TGTGCCAGCAGCCCAAAGGACATAACCTACAATGAGCAGTTCTTC.

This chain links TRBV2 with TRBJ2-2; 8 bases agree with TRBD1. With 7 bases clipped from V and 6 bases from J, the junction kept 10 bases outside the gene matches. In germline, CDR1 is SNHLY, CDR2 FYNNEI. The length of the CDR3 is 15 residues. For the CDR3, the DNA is TGTGCCAGCACACCAGTCAGGGGGCGAGCCGGGGAGCTGTTTTTT. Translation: CASTPVRGRAGELFF.

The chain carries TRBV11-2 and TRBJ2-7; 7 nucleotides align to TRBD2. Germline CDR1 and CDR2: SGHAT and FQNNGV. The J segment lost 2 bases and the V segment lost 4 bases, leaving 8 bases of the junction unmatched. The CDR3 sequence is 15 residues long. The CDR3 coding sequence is TGTGCCAGCAGCTCTCGGGCGGGAGCCCCCTACGAGCAGTACTTC. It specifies CASSSRAGAPYEQYF.

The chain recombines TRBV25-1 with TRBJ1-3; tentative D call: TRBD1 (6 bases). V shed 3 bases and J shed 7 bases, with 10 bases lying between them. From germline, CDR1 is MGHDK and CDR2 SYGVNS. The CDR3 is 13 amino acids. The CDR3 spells CASSDARGNTIYF. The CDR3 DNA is TGTGCCAGCAGTGACGCAAGGGGGAACACCATATATTTT.

The CDR3 sequence is CASSTIATVTF. As DNA, the CDR3 is TGTGCCAGCAGCACTATAGCCACAGTGACCTTC. V gene TRBV14 combines with J gene TRBJ1-2, with no clear D. Germline V gene sequence: CDR1 SGHDN, CDR2 FVKESK. The V gene lost 5 bases and the J gene lost 14 bases, with 15 bases spanning the gap. The CDR3 totals 11 residues.

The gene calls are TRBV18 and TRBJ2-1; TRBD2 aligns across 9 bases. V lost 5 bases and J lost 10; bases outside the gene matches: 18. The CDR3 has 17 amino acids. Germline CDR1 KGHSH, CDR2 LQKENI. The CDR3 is CASSTKAGTSSAKEQFF. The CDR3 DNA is TGTGCCAGCTCAACAAAGGCCGGGACTAGCTCGGCAAAGGAGCAGTTCTTC.

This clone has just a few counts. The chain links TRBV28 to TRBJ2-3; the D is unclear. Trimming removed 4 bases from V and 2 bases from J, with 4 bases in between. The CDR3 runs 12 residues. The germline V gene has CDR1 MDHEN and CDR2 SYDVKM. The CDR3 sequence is CASSSTTDTQYF. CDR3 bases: TGTGCCAGCAGTTCCACCACAGATACGCAGTATTTT.

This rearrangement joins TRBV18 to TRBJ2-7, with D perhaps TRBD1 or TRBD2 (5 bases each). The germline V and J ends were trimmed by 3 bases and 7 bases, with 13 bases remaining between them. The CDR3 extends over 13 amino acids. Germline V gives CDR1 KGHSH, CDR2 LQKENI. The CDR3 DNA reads TGTGCCAGCTCACCGATTCGGGACGTAGAGCAGTACTTC. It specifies CASSPIRDVEQYF. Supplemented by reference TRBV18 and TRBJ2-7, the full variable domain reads NAGVMQNPRHLVRRRGQEARLRCSPMKGHSHVYWYRQLPEEGLKFMVYLQKENIIDESGMPKERFSAEFPKEGPSILRIQQVVRGDSAAYFCASSPIRDVEQYFGPGTRLTVT.